This passage covers 15 T cell receptor beta chains from one sample sequenced in a study of early T cells in non-severe SARS-CoV-2 infection. TCRdb ran MiXCR on the 5' RACE reads and lists one entry per CDR3 protein. The profile covers more than 25,000 distinct CDR3 sequences, with 9.5% to 10% appearing a single time and roughly an eighth taken by the ten largest. Sequencing was done on a sample of whole blood. The receptors here all came from an adult who was a healthcare worker with PCR-confirmed SARS-CoV-2 infection or an uninfected control (not recorded which).

This clonotype was counted ten times or more. The chain carries TRBV6-6 and TRBJ2-3, with D unresolved. CDR3 length equals 14 residues. V shed 6 bases and J shed 2 bases, with 12 bases lying between them. From germline, CDR1 is MNHNY and CDR2 SVGAGI (reference sequence). CDR3 amino acids: CASRPDWATDTQYF. As DNA, the CDR3 is TGTGCCAGCAGACCTGACTGGGCCACAGATACGCAGTATTTT.

The rearrangement uses TRBV14 and TRBJ2-1, with 7 nucleotides matching TRBD2. Per germline, CDR1 SGHDN and CDR2 FVKESK. The CDR3 has 15 residues. V dropped 0 bases and J dropped 3; count of bases not matched to a gene: 2. CDR3 loop: CASSQDSGYYNEQFF. CDR3 sequence (DNA): TGTGCCAGCAGCCAAGATAGCGGGTACTACAATGAGCAGTTCTTC.

This clonotype was detected many times. The chain combines TRBV4-3 with TRBJ1-1; D is perhaps TRBD1 (5 bases). Germline V gene sequence: CDR1 LGHNA, CDR2 YSLEER. This CDR3 has 13 amino acids. V was shortened by 5 bases and J by 2 bases, with 9 bases between the two germline ends. The CDR3 loop reads CASSVGGNTEAFF. In DNA form, the CDR3 reads TGCGCCAGCAGCGTGGGGGGTAACACTGAAGCTTTCTTT.

The CDR3 nucleotides read TGCAGCACCGGGTACAGTCAAAACTATGGCTACACCTTC. The encoded protein is CSTGYSQNYGYTF. The chain couples TRBV29-1 to TRBJ1-2, with no clear D. The V end was cut by 8 bases, the J end by 2 bases, with 15 bases between. Germline V gene lookup returns CDR1 SQVTM and CDR2 ANQGSEA. The CDR3 sequence is 13 residues long.

This clonotype was detected ten times or more. J is TRBJ2-1 and V is TRBV18; no reliable D call. This CDR3 contains 13 residues. Trimming stripped 4 bases from V and 5 bases from J, with 9 bases between. In germline, CDR1 is KGHSH, CDR2 LQKENI. DNA for the CDR3: TGTGCCAGCTCACTGAACGCGCACAATGAGCAGTTCTTC. It yields the protein CASSLNAHNEQFF.

This clonotype was detected ten times or more. The chain employs TRBV4-1 and TRBJ2-1; 11 bases align to TRBD2. Trimming took 0 bases from V and 4 from J; bases not matched to a gene: 11. The V gene's germline CDR1 is MGHRA and CDR2 YSYEKL. This CDR3 is 19 amino acids long. The CDR3 region has the DNA TGCGCCAGCAGCCAAGATCTTCCTCCCCTAGCGGGGGGTTACAATGAGCAGTTCTTC. Its protein product is CASSQDLPPLAGGYNEQFF.

This clonotype was seen ten or more times. V usage is TRBV7-8 and J usage is TRBJ2-1; TRBD1 matches at 9 bases. Losses at the gene ends were 6 bases for V and 0 bases for J; bases not matched to a gene: 6. Germline V gives CDR1 SGHVS, CDR2 FQNEAQ. The CDR3 totals 16 residues. The CDR3 loop reads CASSPTGGSSYNEQFF. The CDR3 DNA reads TGTGCCAGCAGTCCGACAGGGGGTAGCTCCTACAATGAGCAGTTCTTC.

This clonotype was seen ten or more times. The V call is TRBV2, the J call TRBJ1-5; possibly TRBD1 for D (5 bases). Germline CDR1 SNHLY, CDR2 FYNNEI. Trimming stripped 8 bases from V and 8 bases from J, with 7 bases between. CDR3 length: 10 amino acids. The CDR3 DNA sequence: TGTGCCAGCGGGGGTGAGCCCCAGCATTTT. It codes for CASGGEPQHF. Combining the CDR3 with reference TRBV2 and TRBJ1-5 gives the whole variable domain EPEVTQTPSHQVTQMGQEVILRCVPISNHLYFYWYRQILGQKVEFLVSFYNNEISEKSEIFDDQFSVERPDGSNFTLKIRSTKLEDSAMYFCASGGEPQHFGDGTRLSIL.

This clonotype is judged medium-sized. The CDR3 coding sequence is TGTGCCATCACAGGGGAGATAAACACCGGGGAGCTGTTTTTT. Translating it yields CAITGEINTGELFF. The chain employs TRBV10-3 and TRBJ2-2, with TRBD1 as a possible D gene (6 bases). Germline loops: CDR1 ENHRY, CDR2 SYGVKD. The CDR3 sequence is 14 residues long. Trimming removed 7 bases from V and 2 bases from J, with 11 bases in between.

This clonotype occurred many times. V and J are TRBV20-1 and TRBJ2-2; no definite D call. The CDR3 is 15 residues long. The germline V gene encodes CDR1 DFQATT and CDR2 SNEGSKA (reference sequence). V dropped 0 bases and J dropped 2 bases, with 10 bases sitting between them. The DNA of the CDR3 is TGCAGTGCTAGAGATACAGTGAGAAACACCGGGGAGCTGTTTTTT. The encoded protein is CSARDTVRNTGELFF.

A few counts support this clonotype. The rearrangement joins TRBV18 to TRBJ2-1, with D perhaps matching TRBD1 (5 bases). Germline V lookup: CDR1 KGHSH, CDR2 LQKENI. V was shortened by 3 bases and J by 9 bases, with 15 bases between the two germline ends. The CDR3 covers 14 residues. The CDR3 DNA reads as TGTGCCAGCTCACCCCCGGCAGGGTCTGGTGAGCAGTTCTTC. Protein sequence: CASSPPAGSGEQFF.

This clonotype was seen repeatedly, ten times or more. V usage is TRBV27 and J usage is TRBJ1-6; 7 nucleotides line up with TRBD1. CDR1 is MNHEY and CDR2 is SMNVEV in the germline V gene (reference sequence). After removal of 6 bases from V and 3 bases from J, the junction contained 8 bases not matched to a gene. The CDR3 sequence is 16 residues long. This CDR3 reads CASRTQGSLYNSPLHF. CDR3 DNA: TGTGCCAGCAGAACACAGGGGTCCCTCTATAATTCACCCCTCCACTTT.

This clonotype was seen many times. The chain links TRBV7-8 to TRBJ1-6, with D unresolved. Germline CDR1 is SGHVS and CDR2 is FQNEAQ. With 3 bases removed from V and 2 bases from J, the gap between germline ends came to 11 bases. This CDR3 region has 16 residues. The CDR3 DNA follows: TGTGCCAGCAGCTTGCCTAGGGTTCCCTATAATTCACCCCTCCACTTT. It specifies CASSLPRVPYNSPLHF.

In this sample, this clonotype turned up many times. The genes are TRBV12-3 or TRBV12-4 and TRBJ1-2; D unclear. This CDR3 region has 15 residues. V shed 6 bases and J shed 2 bases, with 16 bases lying between them. The CDR3 DNA sequence: TGTGCCAGCAGCCAGACATATCTAGACAACTATGGCTACACCTTC. Its translation: CASSQTYLDNYGYTF.

This clonotype was picked up many times. The chain links TRBV5-1 to TRBJ2-2; perhaps TRBD1 as D (6 bases). The CDR3 length is 15 residues. V dropped 6 bases and J dropped 5 bases, with 17 bases sitting between them. Germline loops: CDR1 SGHRS, CDR2 YFSETQ. CDR3 residues: CASTHSQGKTGELFF. CDR3 DNA sequence: TGCGCCAGCACCCACTCGCAGGGGAAGACCGGGGAGCTGTTTTTT.